These 21 T cell receptor beta chains share one sample of origin, sequenced in a study of cytomegalovirus exposure and HLA in healthy donors. Vbeta (60) and Jbeta (13) primers were used in the PCR. Libraries were prepared by immunoSEQ multiplex PCR; TCRdb keeps only in-frame clonotypes and omits some of them. The sample yields around 160,000 clones, roughly 80% seen once. The sample consisted of PBMCs. The receptors were gathered from a man aged 35 to 55 in good health and CMV-seropositive.

The chain is built from TRBV19 and TRBJ1-1; D may be TRBD1 (5 bases). This CDR3 has 13 amino acids. Trimming took 5 bases from V and 4 from J, leaving 11 bases between them. Per germline, CDR1 LNHDA and CDR2 SQIVND (reference sequence). This CDR3 is CASSLTGGTEAFF. The CDR3 nucleotides read TGTGCCAGTAGTCTTACAGGTGGCACTGAAGCTTTCTTT.

The sample holds a few counts of this clone. The rearrangement uses TRBV11-3 and TRBJ2-5; D is possibly TRBD1 (6 bases). V was clipped by 5 bases and J by 1 base, with 14 bases between them. This CDR3 spans 15 amino acids. Germline loops: CDR1 SGHNT, CDR2 YENEEA. CDR3 nucleotide sequence: TGTGCCAGCAGCATGGGACACACAACCCAAGAGACCCAGTACTTC. The encoded protein is CASSMGHTTQETQYF.

CDR3 nucleotide sequence: TGTGCCAGCAGACCTAGCGGGAATTACGAGCAGTACTTC. Amino acids: CASRPSGNYEQYF. The chain carries TRBV4-2 and TRBJ2-7; TRBD2 aligns across 9 bases. The CDR3 consists of 13 residues. Germline lookup yields CDR1 LGHNA and CDR2 YNFKEQ. V trimming: 6 bases; J trimming: 4 bases; junction bases outside the gene matches: 4.

V usage is TRBV6-5 and J usage is TRBJ2-7; 8 bases match TRBD1. The CDR3 is made up of 14 amino acids. Germline loops: CDR1 MNHEY, CDR2 SVGAGI. With V trimmed by 6 bases and J by 0 bases, 4 bases remained unmatched. Here the CDR3 reads CASRRTGTSYEQYF. CDR3 coding DNA: TGTGCCAGCAGACGGACAGGGACCTCCTACGAGCAGTACTTC.

V and J are TRBV18 and TRBJ2-7; 9 nucleotides align to TRBD1. In germline, CDR1 is KGHSH, CDR2 LQKENI. The J segment lost 4 bases and the V segment lost 5 bases, leaving 9 bases of the junction unmatched. The CDR3 is 15 amino acids. CDR3 loop: CASSEMSGQGYEQYF. Here the CDR3 DNA reads TGTGCCAGCTCAGAAATGTCGGGACAGGGATACGAGCAGTACTTC.

This chain joins TRBV7-9 and TRBJ2-1; 9 bases are shared with TRBD2. The CDR3 contains 16 residues. The germline CDR1 and CDR2 sequences are SEHNR and FQNEAQ (reference sequence). V lost 4 bases, J lost 7 bases, and 11 bases stayed unmatched. CDR3 amino acids: CASSSQREVFRNEQFF. In nucleotides, the CDR3 is TGTGCCAGCAGCTCCCAGCGGGAGGTCTTTCGAAATGAGCAGTTCTTC.

The chain is built from TRBV5-1 and TRBJ2-7; 11 nucleotides align to TRBD2. V shed 4 bases, J shed 2 bases, and the junction held 14 bases outside the gene matches. Germline values: CDR1 SGHRS, CDR2 YFSETQ. This CDR3 has 18 residues. This chain's CDR3 is CASSVVQPGTSGAYEQYF. The CDR3 nucleotides are TGCGCCAGCAGCGTAGTCCAGCCCGGGACTAGCGGAGCCTACGAGCAGTACTTC.

The chain links TRBV19 to TRBJ1-4, with 8 nucleotides matching TRBD1. CDR3 length: 17 amino acids. V lost 6 bases and J lost 0; bases outside the gene matches: 9. Germline CDR1 is LNHDA and CDR2 is SQIVND (reference sequence). CDR3 nucleotide sequence: TGTGCCAGTAGGTCAGGGGGCATTGTCGCAACTAATGAAAAACTGTTTTTT. This translates into CASRSGGIVATNEKLFF.

The gene calls are TRBV29-1 and TRBJ2-7, with D maybe TRBD1 (5 bases). This CDR3 contains 14 residues. Per germline, CDR1 SQVTM and CDR2 ANQGSEA. With 5 bases removed from V and 4 bases from J, the gap between germline ends came to 18 bases. CDR3 amino acids: CSVYSPGLSYEQYF. The CDR3 region has the DNA TGCAGCGTTTATTCCCCAGGGTTGTCGTACGAGCAGTACTTC.

This clone was observed a few times. The chain employs TRBV19 and TRBJ1-2; D is uncertain. CDR3 length: 15 residues. Germline CDR1 and CDR2: LNHDA and SQIVND (reference sequence). Between the trimmed V and J ends, which lost 1 base and 4 bases, there was a span of 13 bases. CDR3 region: CASSIGSSGTYGYTF. CDR3 bases: TGTGCCAGTAGTATAGGTAGTAGCGGCACCTATGGCTACACCTTC.

The V gene is TRBV19, the J gene TRBJ1-1, with D perhaps matching TRBD1 (5 bases). The V gene's germline CDR1 is LNHDA and CDR2 SQIVND (reference sequence). Trimming removed 3 bases at V and 4 bases at J, with 15 bases between. The CDR3 sequence is 15 residues long. The CDR3 coding sequence is TGTGCCAGTAGTATGTGGCAGGGCTCGGCCACTGAAGCTTTCTTT. Amino acids: CASSMWQGSATEAFF.

Here the CDR3 DNA reads TGCAGCGCGGTTCTCATAGCGGGAGTAAGATACGAGCAGTACTTC. The encoded protein is CSAVLIAGVRYEQYF. The rearrangement links TRBV29-1 to TRBJ2-7, with 9 bases matching TRBD2. Per germline, CDR1 SQVTM and CDR2 ANQGSEA. The CDR3 totals 15 residues. After removal of 7 bases from V and 4 bases from J, the junction contained 14 bases not matched to a gene.

The V call is TRBV6-6, the J call TRBJ1-2; unclear D gene. V gave up 0 bases and J gave up 2 bases, with 10 bases separating them. This CDR3 region has 15 residues. Germline CDR1 MNHNY, CDR2 SVGAGI (reference sequence). The CDR3 spells CASSYSTVMNYGYTF. DNA of the CDR3: TGTGCCAGCAGTTACTCCACAGTGATGAACTATGGCTACACCTTC.

J is TRBJ1-3 and V is TRBV30; 7 nucleotides line up with TRBD1. Per germline, CDR1 GTSNPN and CDR2 SVGIG (reference sequence). After removal of 5 bases from V and 12 bases from J, the junction contained 4 bases not matched to a gene. The CDR3 runs to 10 residues. CDR3 protein: CAWGDRVIYF. The CDR3 nucleotides read TGTGCCTGGGGGGACAGAGTCATATATTTT.

A single count supports this clone. The V and J genes are TRBV6-6 and TRBJ2-3; D remains ambiguous. This CDR3 is 14 amino acids long. The V and J ends lost 3 bases and 6 bases respectively, with 13 bases between them. The germline gives CDR1 MNHNY, CDR2 SVGAGI (reference sequence). This CDR3 is CASSYSGIADTQYF. Here the CDR3 DNA reads TGTGCCAGCAGTTATAGTGGTATCGCGGATACGCAGTATTTT.

This chain uses TRBV9 with TRBJ1-2; TRBD1 matches at 7 bases. Trimming removed 3 bases from V and 8 bases from J; junction bases left unmatched: 13. In germline, CDR1 is SGDLS, CDR2 YYNGEE. The length of the CDR3 is 15 residues. Written as DNA, the CDR3 is TGTGCCAGCAGCGCCTCACTACAGGGGTTCGGCGGCTACACCTTC. Amino acid sequence: CASSASLQGFGGYTF.

This clone came up a few times. V is TRBV11-3 and J is TRBJ2-5, with 11 bases that match TRBD1. Germline lookup yields CDR1 SGHNT and CDR2 YENEEA. V lost 0 bases and J lost 5; bases outside the gene matches: 8. The length of the CDR3 is 17 residues. This chain's CDR3 is CASSLEIGQGASETQYF. CDR3 coding DNA: TGTGCCAGCAGCTTAGAGATCGGACAGGGGGCTTCGGAGACCCAGTACTTC.

Of note for this clone: This sample also contains other DNA sequences that code for the same CDR3. The chain is built from TRBV27 and TRBJ2-1; the match to TRBD1 covers 9 bases. This CDR3 is built from 15 residues. Germline CDR1 and CDR2: MNHEY and SMNVEV (reference sequence). Trimming took 3 bases from V and 4 from J; bases not matched to a gene: 4. For the CDR3, the DNA is TGTGCCAGCAGTTTTTCAGACAGGGGGTACAATGAGCAGTTCTTC. Encoded protein: CASSFSDRGYNEQFF.

The rearrangement links TRBV18 to TRBJ1-1; 8 nucleotides line up with TRBD1. Per the germline V gene, CDR1 is KGHSH and CDR2 is LQKENI. V gave up 4 bases and J gave up 2 bases; unmatched junction bases: 3. The CDR3 sequence is 14 residues long. In nucleotides, the CDR3 is TGTGCCAGCTCACAGGACAGGGCAAACACTGAAGCTTTCTTT. Translating gives CASSQDRANTEAFF.

The CDR3 loop reads CAISEDGAAFDEGEQFF. DNA for the CDR3: TGTGCCATCAGTGAGGACGGAGCGGCATTTGATGAGGGTGAGCAGTTCTTC. The chain couples TRBV10-3 to TRBJ2-1, with a tentative D call TRBD2 (5 bases). V was cut by 2 bases and J by 9 bases, with 23 bases left in between. The germline gives CDR1 ENHRY, CDR2 SYGVKD. The CDR3 length is 17 residues.

This chain joins TRBV7-9 and TRBJ2-7, with TRBD1 identical over 7 bases. The CDR3 is 14 residues long. CDR1 is SEHNR and CDR2 is FQNEAQ in the germline V gene (reference sequence). J lost 6 bases, V lost 5 bases, and 10 bases had no gene match. CDR3 in amino acids: CASSEPGGRVEQYF. CDR3 in DNA: TGTGCCAGCAGCGAGCCAGGGGGTCGGGTCGAGCAGTACTTC.